The clone carrying this TCR beta chain was counted ten times or more. The antigen is not known. The sample originates from a study of T cells after posttransplantation cyclophosphamide. Germline V CDR1 and CDR2: SGHNT, YYREEE (reference sequence). The J segment lost 4 bases and the V segment lost 5 bases, leaving 2 bases of the junction unmatched. The CDR3 is made up of 13 amino acids. A marrow graft followed busulfan-fludarabine conditioning, with cyclophosphamide on days +3 and +4. TCRdb's table, derived via immunoSEQ multiplex PCR, lists solely in-frame clones and lacks some. The sample is made up of roughly 8,000 clones, none counted only once. Study-wide findings and caveats: TRB overlap between skin or GI tissue T cells and blood was limited. Donor CD8+ memory clones often dominated recipient blood repertoires at later times.

The starting material was PBMCs, obtained after allogeneic stem cell transplant with posttransplant cyclophosphamide. This TCR came from a female patient in her fifties or sixties who received an allogeneic stem cell transplant from a related donor, was CMV-positive, and had no GVHD. Part of the T cells may come from the graft donor. This chain joins TRBV5-4 and TRBJ2-5; 10 bases agree with TRBD2. The DNA for the CDR3 is TGTGCCAGCAGGCGACTAGCGGGAGAGACCCAGTACTTC. Its translation: CASRRLAGETQYF.